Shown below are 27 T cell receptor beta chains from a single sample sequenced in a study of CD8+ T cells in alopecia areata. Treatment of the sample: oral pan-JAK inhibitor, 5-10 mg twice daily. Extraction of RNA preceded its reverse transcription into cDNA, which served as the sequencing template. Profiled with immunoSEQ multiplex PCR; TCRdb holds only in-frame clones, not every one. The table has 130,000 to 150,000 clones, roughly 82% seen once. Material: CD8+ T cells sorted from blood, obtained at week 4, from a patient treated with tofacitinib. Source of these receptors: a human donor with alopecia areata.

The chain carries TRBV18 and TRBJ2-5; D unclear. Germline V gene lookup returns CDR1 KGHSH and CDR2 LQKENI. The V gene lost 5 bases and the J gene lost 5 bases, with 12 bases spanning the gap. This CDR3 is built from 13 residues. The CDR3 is CASSMDLRETQYF. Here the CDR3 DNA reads TGTGCCAGCTCAATGGATCTACGGGAGACCCAGTACTTC.

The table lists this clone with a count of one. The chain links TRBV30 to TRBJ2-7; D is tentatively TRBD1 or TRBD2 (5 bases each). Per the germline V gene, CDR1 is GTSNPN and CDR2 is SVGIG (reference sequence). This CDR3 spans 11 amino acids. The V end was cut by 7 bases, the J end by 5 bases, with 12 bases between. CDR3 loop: CASVKGHEQYF. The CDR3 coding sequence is TGTGCCTCCGTAAAGGGACACGAGCAGTACTTC.

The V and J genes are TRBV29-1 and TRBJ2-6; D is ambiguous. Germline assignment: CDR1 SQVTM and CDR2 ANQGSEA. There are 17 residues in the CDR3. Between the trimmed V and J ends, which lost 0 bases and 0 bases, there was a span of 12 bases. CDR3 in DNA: TGCAGCGTTGAAGATCGTGGTAGCTCCTCTGGGGCCAACGTCCTGACTTTC. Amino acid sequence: CSVEDRGSSSGANVLTF.

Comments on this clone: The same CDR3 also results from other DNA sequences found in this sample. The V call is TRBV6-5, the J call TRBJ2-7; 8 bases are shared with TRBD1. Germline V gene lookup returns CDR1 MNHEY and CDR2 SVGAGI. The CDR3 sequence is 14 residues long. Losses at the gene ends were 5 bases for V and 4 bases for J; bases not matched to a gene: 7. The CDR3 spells CASSAGTGSYEQYF. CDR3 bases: TGTGCCAGCAGTGCCGGGACAGGATCATACGAGCAGTACTTC.

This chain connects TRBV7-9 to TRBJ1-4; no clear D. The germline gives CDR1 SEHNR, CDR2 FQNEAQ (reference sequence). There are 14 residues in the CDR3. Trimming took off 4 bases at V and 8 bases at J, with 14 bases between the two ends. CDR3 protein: CASSSEFDREKLFF. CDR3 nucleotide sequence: TGTGCCAGCAGCTCAGAATTTGATAGGGAAAAACTGTTTTTT.

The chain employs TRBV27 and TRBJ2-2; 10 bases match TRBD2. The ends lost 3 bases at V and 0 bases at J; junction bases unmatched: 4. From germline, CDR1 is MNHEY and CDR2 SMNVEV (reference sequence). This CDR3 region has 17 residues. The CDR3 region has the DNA TGTGCCAGCAGTTTCCTAGCGGGGGCCTCGAACACCGGGGAGCTGTTTTTT. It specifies CASSFLAGASNTGELFF.

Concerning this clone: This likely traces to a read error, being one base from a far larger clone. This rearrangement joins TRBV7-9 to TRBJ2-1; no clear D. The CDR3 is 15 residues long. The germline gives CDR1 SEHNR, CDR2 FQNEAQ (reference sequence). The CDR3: CDSSSYQVSYNEQFF. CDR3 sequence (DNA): TGTGACAGCAGCTCCTACCAGGTATCGTACAATGAGCAGTTCTTC.

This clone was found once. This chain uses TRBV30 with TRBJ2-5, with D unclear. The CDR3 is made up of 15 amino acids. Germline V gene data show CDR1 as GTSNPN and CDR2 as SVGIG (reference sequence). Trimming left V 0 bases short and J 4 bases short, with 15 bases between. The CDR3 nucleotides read TGTGCCTGGAGTGTCACCCGCTCGGGTAGAGAGACCCAGTACTTC. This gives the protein CAWSVTRSGRETQYF.

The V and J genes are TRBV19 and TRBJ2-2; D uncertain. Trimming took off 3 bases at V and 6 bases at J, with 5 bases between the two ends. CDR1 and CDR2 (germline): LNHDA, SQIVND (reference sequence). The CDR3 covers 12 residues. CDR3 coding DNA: TGTGCCAGTAGTATCGACTCCGGGGAGCTGTTTTTT. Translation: CASSIDSGELFF.

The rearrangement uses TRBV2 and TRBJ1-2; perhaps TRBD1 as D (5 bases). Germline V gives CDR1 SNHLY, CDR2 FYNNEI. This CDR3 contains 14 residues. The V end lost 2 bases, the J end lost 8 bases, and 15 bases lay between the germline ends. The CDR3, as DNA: TGTGCCAGCAGTGAATTAGGGCAGGGAGACGGCTACACCTTC. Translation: CASSELGQGDGYTF.

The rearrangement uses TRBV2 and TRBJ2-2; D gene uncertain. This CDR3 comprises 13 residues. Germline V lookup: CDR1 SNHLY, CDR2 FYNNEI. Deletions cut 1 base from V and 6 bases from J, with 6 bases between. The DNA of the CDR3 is TGTGCCAGCAGTGAAGTTCGGCCCGGGGAGCTGTTTTTT. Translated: CASSEVRPGELFF.

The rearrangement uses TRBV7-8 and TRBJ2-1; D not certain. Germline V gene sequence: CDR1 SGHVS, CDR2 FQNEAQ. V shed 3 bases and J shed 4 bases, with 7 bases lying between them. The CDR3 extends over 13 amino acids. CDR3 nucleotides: TGTGCCAGCAGCTTCGACACGTACAATGAGCAGTTCTTC. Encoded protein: CASSFDTYNEQFF.

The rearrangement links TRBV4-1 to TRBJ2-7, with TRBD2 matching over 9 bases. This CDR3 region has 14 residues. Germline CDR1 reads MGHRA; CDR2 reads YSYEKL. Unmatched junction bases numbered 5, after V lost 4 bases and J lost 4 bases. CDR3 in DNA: TGCGCCAGCAGCCGAGGGACTAGCTTGTACGAGCAGTACTTC. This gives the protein CASSRGTSLYEQYF.

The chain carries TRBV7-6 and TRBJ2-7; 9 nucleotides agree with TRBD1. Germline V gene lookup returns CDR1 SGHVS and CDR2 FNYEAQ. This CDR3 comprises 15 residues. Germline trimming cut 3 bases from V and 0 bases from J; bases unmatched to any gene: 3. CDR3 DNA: TGTGCCAGCAGCTTGGGACAGGGCGTCTCCTACGAGCAGTACTTC. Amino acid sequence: CASSLGQGVSYEQYF.

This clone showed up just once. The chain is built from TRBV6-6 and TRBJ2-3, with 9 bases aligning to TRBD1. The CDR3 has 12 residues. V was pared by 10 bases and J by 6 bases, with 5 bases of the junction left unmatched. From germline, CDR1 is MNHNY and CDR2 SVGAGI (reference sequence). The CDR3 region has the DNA TGTGCCACGGGGACAGGGCCCGATACGCAGTATTTT. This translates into CATGTGPDTQYF.

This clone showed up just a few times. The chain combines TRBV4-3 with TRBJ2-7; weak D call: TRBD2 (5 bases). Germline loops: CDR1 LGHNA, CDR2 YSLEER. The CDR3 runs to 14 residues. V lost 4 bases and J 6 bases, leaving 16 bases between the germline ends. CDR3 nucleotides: TGCGCCAGCAGCCCGGGATCGGGCTGGGGCGAGCAGTACTTC. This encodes CASSPGSGWGEQYF.

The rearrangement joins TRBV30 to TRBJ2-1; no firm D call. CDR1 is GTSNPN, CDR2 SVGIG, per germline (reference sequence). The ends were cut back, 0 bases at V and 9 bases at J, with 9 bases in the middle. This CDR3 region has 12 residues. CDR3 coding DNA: TGTGCCTGGAGTGTAATCGGCTTTGAGCAGTTCTTC. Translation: CAWSVIGFEQFF.

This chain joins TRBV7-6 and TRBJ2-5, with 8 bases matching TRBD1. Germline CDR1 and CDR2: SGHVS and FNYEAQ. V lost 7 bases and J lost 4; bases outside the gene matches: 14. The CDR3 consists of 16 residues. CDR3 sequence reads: CASTYSGQGAGETQYF. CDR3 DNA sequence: TGTGCCAGCACCTACTCCGGGCAGGGGGCTGGAGAGACCCAGTACTTC. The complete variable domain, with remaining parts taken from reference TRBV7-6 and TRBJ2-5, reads GAGVSQSPRYKVTKRGQDVALRCDPISGHVSLYWYRQALGQGPEFLTYFNYEAQQDKSGLPNDRFSAERPEGSISTLTIQRTEQRDSAMYRCASTYSGQGAGETQYFGPGTRLLVL.

CDR3 in DNA: TGTGCCAGCAGTGAAAAACCCCAAGAGACCCAGTACTTC. As protein: CASSEKPQETQYF. This chain joins TRBV2 and TRBJ2-5, with D hard to call. Per the germline V gene, CDR1 is SNHLY and CDR2 is FYNNEI. There are 13 residues in the CDR3. V was cut by 2 bases and J by 1 base, with 5 bases left in between.

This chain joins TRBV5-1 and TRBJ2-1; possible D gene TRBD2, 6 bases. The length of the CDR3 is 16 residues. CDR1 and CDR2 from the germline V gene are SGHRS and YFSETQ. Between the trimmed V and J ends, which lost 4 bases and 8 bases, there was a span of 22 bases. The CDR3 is CASSPAGLRRDDEQFF. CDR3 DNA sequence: TGCGCCAGCAGCCCCGCGGGACTTCGGAGGGACGATGAGCAGTTCTTC.

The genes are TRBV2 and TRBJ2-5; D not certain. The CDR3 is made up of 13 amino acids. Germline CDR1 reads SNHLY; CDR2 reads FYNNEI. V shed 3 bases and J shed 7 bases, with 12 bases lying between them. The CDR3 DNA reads TGTGCCAGCAGTGATGCGAATGACGTGACCCAGTACTTC. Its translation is CASSDANDVTQYF.

The CDR3 spells CSVDGGVTGELFF. The CDR3 coding sequence is TGCAGCGTTGACGGGGGGGTCACCGGGGAGCTGTTTTTT. V is TRBV29-1 and J is TRBJ2-2, with 8 bases aligning to TRBD2. The germline V gene has CDR1 SQVTM and CDR2 ANQGSEA. CDR3 length: 13 residues. With V trimmed by 3 bases and J by 4 bases, 1 base remained unmatched.

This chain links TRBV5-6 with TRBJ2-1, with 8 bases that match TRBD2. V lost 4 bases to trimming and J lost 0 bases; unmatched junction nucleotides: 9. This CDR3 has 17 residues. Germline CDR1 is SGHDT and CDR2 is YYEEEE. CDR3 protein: CASSHRTSPSSYNEQFF. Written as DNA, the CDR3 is TGTGCCAGCAGCCATCGGACTAGCCCGAGCTCCTACAATGAGCAGTTCTTC.

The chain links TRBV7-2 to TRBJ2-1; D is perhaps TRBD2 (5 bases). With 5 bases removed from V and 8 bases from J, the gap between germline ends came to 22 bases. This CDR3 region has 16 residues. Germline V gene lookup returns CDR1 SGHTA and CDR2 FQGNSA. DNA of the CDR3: TGTGCCAGCAGCCCGAACCTAGCTCCGGGTTCCGATGAGCAGTTCTTC. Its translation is CASSPNLAPGSDEQFF.

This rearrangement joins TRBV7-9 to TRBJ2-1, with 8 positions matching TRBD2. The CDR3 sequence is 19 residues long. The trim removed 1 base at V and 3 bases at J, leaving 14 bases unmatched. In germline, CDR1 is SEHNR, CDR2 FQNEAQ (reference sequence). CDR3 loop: CASSLVGTSSLSLYNEQFF. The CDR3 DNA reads TGTGCCAGCAGCTTAGTGGGGACTAGTTCACTCTCCCTCTACAATGAGCAGTTCTTC.

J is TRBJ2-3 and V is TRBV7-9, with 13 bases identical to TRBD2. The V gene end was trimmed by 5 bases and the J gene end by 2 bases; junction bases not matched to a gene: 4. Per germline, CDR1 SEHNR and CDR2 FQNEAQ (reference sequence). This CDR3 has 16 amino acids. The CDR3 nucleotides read TGTGCCAGCAGCACGACTAGCGGGGGGTACACAGATACGCAGTATTTT. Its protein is CASSTTSGGYTDTQYF.

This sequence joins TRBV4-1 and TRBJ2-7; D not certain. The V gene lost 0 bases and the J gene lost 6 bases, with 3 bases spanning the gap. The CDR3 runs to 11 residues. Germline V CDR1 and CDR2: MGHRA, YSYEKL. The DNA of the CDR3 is TGCGCCAGCAGCCAAGATGCCGAGCAGTACTTC. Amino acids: CASSQDAEQYF.